This entry lists 7 T cell receptor beta chains sequenced from one sample in a study of immune reconstitution after stem cell transplant in scleroderma. TCRdb redid the calling of the RT-PCR reads with MiXCR, one entry per CDR3 protein. The sample includes around 5,600 distinct CDR3 sequences, approximately 8.2% of them seen just once. This material was obtained before or after autologous hematopoietic stem cell transplantation (not recorded which). Source of these receptors: a male donor with systemic sclerosis.

This rearrangement joins TRBV29-1 to TRBJ2-2, with no clear D. V lost 6 bases, J lost 2 bases, and 7 bases lay in between. The CDR3 has 12 amino acids. Germline lookup yields CDR1 SQVTM and CDR2 ANQGSEA. The CDR3 DNA sequence: TGCAGCGTCTATGCCAACACCGGGGAGCTGTTTTTT. Translation: CSVYANTGELFF.

This clonotype is medium-sized (0.01 to 0.1%) by share. The V call is TRBV3-1, the J call TRBJ2-7; D is uncertain. The CDR3 contains 14 residues. Trimming removed 4 bases at V and 4 bases at J, with 14 bases between. Germline-derived CDR1 and CDR2 are LGHDT and YNNKEL (reference sequence). The DNA of the CDR3 is TGTGCCAGCAGCCCCCGGGCGGCCCCTTACGAGCAGTACTTC. Protein sequence: CASSPRAAPYEQYF.

This clonotype is classed as medium-sized (0.01 to 0.1%). The chain employs TRBV7-8 and TRBJ2-1; the match to TRBD2 covers 8 bases. J was trimmed by 7 bases and V by 3 bases; bases with no gene match: 8. Germline V gene lookup returns CDR1 SGHVS and CDR2 FQNEAQ. The CDR3 contains 15 residues. The CDR3, as DNA: TGTGCCAGCAGCTTCGGGACTAGGGCAGGGAATGAGCAGTTCTTC. It translates to CASSFGTRAGNEQFF.

This clonotype is labeled as medium-sized. The V call is TRBV28, the J call TRBJ2-1; D gene ambiguous. The germline CDR1 and CDR2 sequences are MDHEN and SYDVKM. The CDR3 totals 13 residues. V lost 2 bases to trimming and J lost 5 bases, with 7 bases between them. CDR3 protein: CASSLGSDNEQFF. Here the CDR3 DNA reads TGTGCCAGCAGTTTAGGTTCTGACAATGAGCAGTTCTTC. Variable domain in full (rest from reference TRBV28 and TRBJ2-1): DVKVTQSSRYLVKRTGEKVFLECVQDMDHENMFWYRQDPGLGLRLIYFSYDVKMKEKGDIPEGYSVSREKKERFSLILESASTNQTSMYLCASSLGSDNEQFFGPGTRLTVL.

This clonotype has only a few counts. This chain joins TRBV12-3 or TRBV12-4 and TRBJ1-4; the D gene is possibly TRBD1 (5 bases). The CDR3 sequence is 13 residues long. V was shortened by 5 bases and J by 8 bases, with 12 bases between the two germline ends. The CDR3, as DNA: TGTGCCAGCAGTAGGGACCGGGGGGAAAAACTGTTTTTT. Protein product: CASSRDRGEKLFF.

This clonotype has only a few counts. Compared with germline, one end of the junction differs, possibly owing to a read error. This rearrangement joins TRBV20-1 to TRBJ2-7; possibly TRBD1 or TRBD2 for D (5 bases each). The CDR3 runs 14 residues. Germline V gene lookup returns CDR1 DFQATT and CDR2 SNEGSKA (reference sequence). This chain's CDR3 is CSARVRGTSDEQYF. Written as DNA, the CDR3 is TGCAGTGCTAGAGTGAGGGGCACCTCCGACGAGCAGTACTTC.

This clonotype appeared a few times. This chain connects TRBV20-1 to TRBJ2-5, with 7 bases lining up with TRBD1. Per germline, CDR1 DFQATT and CDR2 SNEGSKA (reference sequence). V was clipped by 4 bases and J by 5 bases; unmatched bases: 4. CDR3 size: 12 residues. The chain's CDR3 is CSANRGGETQYF. DNA of the CDR3: TGCAGTGCTAACAGGGGTGGGGAGACCCAGTACTTC.